This passage covers 25 T cell receptor beta chains from one sample sequenced in a study of cytomegalovirus exposure and HLA in healthy donors. The primer mix had 60 Vbeta and 13 Jbeta primers. TCRdb's copy holds only in-frame clones and misses some; the assay was immunoSEQ multiplex PCR. The clone table shows 60,000 to 80,000 clones, with the ten largest holding under 0.9%. Sequences were obtained from PBMCs. Source of these receptors: a boy younger than 18 in good health and CMV-seronegative.

The CDR3 nucleotides read TGCGCCAGCAGCATAGCCGACAGGGGGCGCGACGAGCAGTACTTC. Translating gives CASSIADRGRDEQYF. V and J are TRBV5-1 and TRBJ2-7, with TRBD1 matching 10 bases. The germline V gene encodes CDR1 SGHRS and CDR2 YFSETQ. The V gene end was trimmed by 4 bases and the J gene end by 5 bases; junction bases not matched to a gene: 9. There are 15 residues in the CDR3.

V usage is TRBV30 and J usage is TRBJ1-2; TRBD1 aligns across 8 bases. The V and J ends lost 4 bases and 6 bases, in that order; junction bases with no gene match: 10. There are 14 residues in the CDR3. The germline gives CDR1 GTSNPN, CDR2 SVGIG (reference sequence). This CDR3 is CAWTVSPGGHGYTF. The CDR3 DNA sequence: TGTGCCTGGACTGTGTCCCCAGGGGGCCATGGCTACACCTTC. Full variable domain (remainder filled in from reference TRBV30 and TRBJ1-2): SQTIHQWPATLVQPVGSPLSLECTVEGTSNPNLYWYRQAAGRGLQLLFYSVGIGQISSEVPQNLSASRPQDRQFILSSKKLLLSDSGFYLCAWTVSPGGHGYTFGSGTRLTVV.

This sequence joins TRBV7-9 and TRBJ1-3; D call uncertain. Trimming took 4 bases from V and 1 from J, leaving 8 bases between them. Germline loops: CDR1 SEHNR, CDR2 FQNEAQ (reference sequence). The CDR3 has 14 amino acids. CDR3 sequence (DNA): TGTGCCAGCAGCTCCCTGACTTCTGGAAACACCATATATTTT. The encoded protein is CASSSLTSGNTIYF.

Here the CDR3 reads CASSKVQGKNYGYTF. The CDR3, as DNA: TGTGCCAGTAGTAAGGTTCAGGGTAAAAACTATGGCTACACCTTC. The V gene is TRBV19, the J gene TRBJ1-2, with a possible D match to TRBD1 (5 bases). V lost 4 bases and J lost 2, with 14 bases in between. The CDR3 runs to 15 residues. Germline V CDR1 and CDR2: LNHDA, SQIVND (reference sequence).

This sequence joins TRBV4-3 and TRBJ1-2, with 8 bases identical to TRBD1. Germline lookup yields CDR1 LGHNA and CDR2 YSLEER. The J segment lost 6 bases and the V segment lost 6 bases, leaving 12 bases of the junction unmatched. CDR3 length equals 15 residues. The CDR3 region is CASRRDRGAYNGYTF. The CDR3 nucleotides are TGCGCCAGCAGACGTGACAGGGGAGCTTACAATGGCTACACCTTC.

The CDR3 loop is CASSLVRGAGGGYTF. The CDR3 DNA reads as TGCGCCAGCAGCTTGGTACGGGGGGCCGGAGGTGGCTACACCTTC. The chain recombines TRBV5-1 with TRBJ1-2; D may be TRBD1 (6 bases). Deletions cut 0 bases from V and 7 bases from J, with 16 bases between. This CDR3 contains 15 residues. Germline assignment: CDR1 SGHRS and CDR2 YFSETQ.

This rearrangement joins TRBV5-1 to TRBJ2-7; 10 nucleotides align to TRBD1. This CDR3 is 14 amino acids long. The ends lost 3 bases at V and 3 bases at J; junction bases unmatched: 3. CDR1 SGHRS and CDR2 YFSETQ come from the germline V gene. CDR3 sequence (DNA): TGCGCCAGCAGCTCCGGGACAGGGGACTACGAGCAGTACTTC. Translated: CASSSGTGDYEQYF.

V gene TRBV5-1 combines with J gene TRBJ2-1, with TRBD1 matching 9 bases. Looked up from germline, CDR1 is SGHRS and CDR2 is YFSETQ. The CDR3 has 16 amino acids. After removal of 4 bases from V and 6 bases from J, the junction contained 11 bases not matched to a gene. The CDR3 is CASSQNRGQGSNEQFF. The CDR3 nucleotides read TGCGCCAGCAGCCAGAATCGGGGACAGGGATCCAATGAGCAGTTCTTC.

The chain is built from TRBV5-1 and TRBJ2-2, with a possible D match to TRBD2 (6 bases). Looked up from germline, CDR1 is SGHRS and CDR2 is YFSETQ. The CDR3 spans 16 residues. V was pared by 4 bases and J by 0 bases, with 13 bases between. DNA for the CDR3: TGCGCCAGCAGCGGTATGGCTAGCGCGAACACCGGGGAGCTGTTTTTT. Protein product: CASSGMASANTGELFF.

The chain is built from TRBV7-9 and TRBJ2-5; 13 bases match TRBD2. Germline V gene lookup returns CDR1 SEHNR and CDR2 FQNEAQ (reference sequence). V lost 7 bases and J lost 7; bases outside the gene matches: 15. This CDR3 spans 17 amino acids. CDR3 loop: CASKGLAGRGSRSTQYF. The CDR3 DNA is TGTGCCAGCAAGGGACTAGCGGGAAGGGGGTCTCGGTCGACCCAGTACTTC.

This chain connects TRBV9 to TRBJ2-6; 7 nucleotides match TRBD2. V was clipped by 3 bases and J by 0 bases; unmatched bases: 15. Germline values: CDR1 SGDLS, CDR2 YYNGEE. The CDR3 totals 20 residues. The CDR3 loop is CASSASPLPGGYSGANVLTF. The CDR3 DNA follows: TGTGCCAGCAGCGCCTCCCCCCTCCCGGGAGGCTACTCTGGGGCCAACGTCCTGACTTTC.

The rearrangement uses TRBV7-6 and TRBJ2-4; 8 bases align to TRBD1. Germline V gene data show CDR1 as SGHVS and CDR2 as FNYEAQ. V was clipped by 4 bases and J by 5 bases; unmatched bases: 7. The CDR3 loop spans 15 amino acids. This CDR3 is CASSSQQTGENIQYF. CDR3 bases: TGTGCCAGCAGCTCGCAACAGACAGGGGAAAACATTCAGTACTTC.

The chain uses TRBV13 and TRBJ2-5; 9 nucleotides align to TRBD2. Germline loops: CDR1 PRHDT, CDR2 FYEKMQ (reference sequence). V shed 5 bases and J 2 bases; nucleotides not matched to a gene: 12. This CDR3 has 17 residues. CDR3: CASSQLRSGGPQETQYF. The CDR3 DNA reads TGTGCCAGCAGCCAGCTTAGGAGCGGGGGGCCGCAAGAGACCCAGTACTTC.

The CDR3 reads CAWKPPGQWGDGYTF. The CDR3 nucleotides read TGTGCCTGGAAACCACCGGGACAGTGGGGGGATGGCTACACCTTC. The V gene is TRBV30, the J gene TRBJ1-2; TRBD1 matches at 7 bases. Germline lookup yields CDR1 GTSNPN and CDR2 SVGIG (reference sequence). With V trimmed by 4 bases and J by 6 bases, 14 bases remained unmatched. The CDR3 extends over 15 amino acids.

The chain has TRBV7-2 and TRBJ2-1, with 13 bases lining up with TRBD2. From germline, CDR1 is SGHTA and CDR2 FQGNSA. This CDR3 contains 17 residues. The V gene end was trimmed by 5 bases and the J gene end by 8 bases; junction bases not matched to a gene: 12. The CDR3 DNA follows: TGTGCCAGCAGCATCTTTCAACTAGCGGGGGGGCCCGATGAGCAGTTCTTC. This sequence encodes CASSIFQLAGGPDEQFF. Using reference TRBV7-2 and TRBJ2-1 for the parts outside the CDR3, the full variable domain is GAGVSQSPSNKVTEKGKDVELRCDPISGHTALYWYRQSLGQGLEFLIYFQGNSAPDKSGLPSDRFSAERTGGSVSTLTIQRTQQEDSAVYLCASSIFQLAGGPDEQFFGPGTRLTVL.

This chain links TRBV5-1 with TRBJ2-7; TRBD1 agrees at 10 bases. The CDR3 has 15 residues. Germline loops: CDR1 SGHRS, CDR2 YFSETQ. The V gene end was trimmed by 1 base and the J gene end by 5 bases; junction bases not matched to a gene: 6. The CDR3 region has the DNA TGCGCCAGCAGCTTGAGGGGACAGGGGTACGACGAGCAGTACTTC. The encoded protein is CASSLRGQGYDEQYF.

J is TRBJ2-5 and V is TRBV5-1, with 16 bases fitting TRBD2. Trimming took 3 bases from V and 2 from J; bases not matched to a gene: 1. The germline gives CDR1 SGHRS, CDR2 YFSETQ. This CDR3 has 16 amino acids. The CDR3, as DNA: TGCGCCAGCAGCTCGGGACTAGCGGGGGGGCAAGAGACCCAGTACTTC. Translating it yields CASSSGLAGGQETQYF.

V is TRBV10-2 and J is TRBJ2-7; 8 bases fit TRBD1. The CDR3 covers 14 residues. The germline CDR1 and CDR2 sequences are WSHSY and SAAADI. Trimming removed 8 bases from V and 3 bases from J; junction bases left unmatched: 9. CDR3 nucleotides: TGCGCCAGCTGGTCCGGGACAGGACACTACGAGCAGTACTTC. It is translated as CASWSGTGHYEQYF.

V is TRBV13 and J is TRBJ2-1; TRBD1 agrees at 10 bases. Trimming took 3 bases from V and 7 from J; bases not matched to a gene: 6. CDR1 is PRHDT and CDR2 is FYEKMQ in the germline V gene (reference sequence). This CDR3 is built from 15 residues. Here the CDR3 reads CASSFDRDRGNEQFF. Written as DNA, the CDR3 is TGTGCCAGCAGCTTCGACCGGGACAGGGGAAATGAGCAGTTCTTC.

J is TRBJ1-2 and V is TRBV7-2; 8 nucleotides align to TRBD1. The CDR3 length is 15 residues. Germline CDR1 SGHTA, CDR2 FQGNSA. With 1 base clipped from V and 3 bases from J, the junction kept 4 bases outside the gene matches. CDR3 nucleotides: TGTGCCAGCAGCTTAGTTCCAGGGGGCTACTATGGCTACACCTTC. Its protein is CASSLVPGGYYGYTF. Together with reference TRBV7-2 and TRBJ1-2, the CDR3 gives the full variable domain: GAGVSQSPSNKVTEKGKDVELRCDPISGHTALYWYRQSLGQGLEFLIYFQGNSAPDKSGLPSDRFSAERTGGSVSTLTIQRTQQEDSAVYLCASSLVPGGYYGYTFGSGTRLTVV.

The chain couples TRBV6-5 to TRBJ2-5; 10 positions match TRBD2. The V and J ends lost 0 bases and 2 bases, in that order; junction bases with no gene match: 3. The CDR3 covers 16 residues. Germline V gene sequence: CDR1 MNHEY, CDR2 SVGAGI. CDR3 DNA: TGTGCCAGCAGTTACTCGGGTAGCGGGAGGCAAGAGACCCAGTACTTC. Its protein product is CASSYSGSGRQETQYF.

The chain has TRBV30 and TRBJ1-1; perhaps TRBD1 as D (6 bases). The CDR3 has 12 amino acids. Between the trimmed V and J ends, which lost 8 bases and 1 base, there was a span of 11 bases. Germline-derived CDR1 and CDR2 are GTSNPN and SVGIG (reference sequence). The CDR3 region has the DNA TGTGCCAGGAAGACAGGGAACACTGAAGCTTTCTTT. Translated: CARKTGNTEAFF.

The chain joins TRBV7-2 to TRBJ2-7, with 9 nucleotides matching TRBD2. The CDR3 runs to 12 residues. Losses at the gene ends were 7 bases for V and 6 bases for J; bases not matched to a gene: 4. CDR1 and CDR2 (germline): SGHTA, FQGNSA. The CDR3 spells CASKREVSEQYF. The DNA for the CDR3 is TGTGCCAGCAAGCGGGAGGTTAGCGAGCAGTACTTC. Based on the CDR3 plus reference TRBV7-2 and TRBJ2-7, the full variable domain is GAGVSQSPSNKVTEKGKDVELRCDPISGHTALYWYRQSLGQGLEFLIYFQGNSAPDKSGLPSDRFSAERTGGSVSTLTIQRTQQEDSAVYLCASKREVSEQYFGPGTRLTVT.

The genes are TRBV19 and TRBJ2-5; 10 bases match TRBD1. V trimming: 8 bases; J trimming: 3 bases; junction bases outside the gene matches: 12. The CDR3 has 16 residues. Per germline, CDR1 LNHDA and CDR2 SQIVND (reference sequence). The CDR3: CASSLSPGTGEETQYF. The CDR3 DNA follows: TGTGCCAGTTCGCTGAGCCCCGGGACAGGGGAAGAGACCCAGTACTTC.

The chain is built from TRBV6-4 and TRBJ2-1; 8 positions agree with TRBD2. V was pared by 5 bases and J by 5 bases, with 2 bases of the junction left unmatched. Germline V gene data show CDR1 as MRHNA and CDR2 as SNTAGT. CDR3 length: 13 residues. The CDR3 coding sequence is TGTGCCAGCAGTAGCGGGAGTGACAATGAGCAGTTCTTC. This encodes CASSSGSDNEQFF.